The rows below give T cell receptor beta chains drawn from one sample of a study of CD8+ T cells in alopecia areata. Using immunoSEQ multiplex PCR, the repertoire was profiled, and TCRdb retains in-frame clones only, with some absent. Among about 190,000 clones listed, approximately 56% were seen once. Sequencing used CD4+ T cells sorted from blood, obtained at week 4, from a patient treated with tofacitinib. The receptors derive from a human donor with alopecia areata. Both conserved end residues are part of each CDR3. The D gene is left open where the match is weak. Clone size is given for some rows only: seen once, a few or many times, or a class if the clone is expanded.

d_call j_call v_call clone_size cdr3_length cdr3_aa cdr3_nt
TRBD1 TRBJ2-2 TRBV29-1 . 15 CSARAGTGSIGELFF TGCAGCGCGCGGGCTGGGACAGGGTCGATCGGGGAGCTGTTTTTT
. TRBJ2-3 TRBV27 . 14 CASSSDHRADTQYF TGTGCCAGCAGCTCGGACCATCGGGCAGATACGCAGTATTTT
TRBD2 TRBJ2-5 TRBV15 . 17 CATSTLGRTSGRETQYF TGTGCCACCAGCACCCTAGGGAGAACTAGCGGGAGAGAGACCCAGTACTTC
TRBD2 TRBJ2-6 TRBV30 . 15 CAWSVGRAGANVLTF TGTGCCTGGAGTGTGGGGAGGGCTGGGGCCAACGTCCTGACTTTC
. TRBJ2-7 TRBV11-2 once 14 CASSFPGQIYEQYF TGTGCCAGCAGCTTCCCAGGGCAGATCTACGAGCAGTACTTC
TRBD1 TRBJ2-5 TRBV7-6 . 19 CASSSFGQGAGVGKETQYF TGTGCCAGCAGCTCCTTTGGACAGGGGGCTGGCGTCGGGAAAGAGACCCAGTACTTC
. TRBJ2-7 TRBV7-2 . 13 CASSLTGREEQYF TGTGCCAGCAGCTTGACAGGGCGGGAAGAGCAGTACTTC
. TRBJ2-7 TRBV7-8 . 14 CASSLGDFAYEQYF TGTGCCAGCAGCCTAGGGGACTTTGCTTACGAGCAGTACTTC
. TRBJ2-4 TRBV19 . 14 CASSILDRRDIQYF TGTGCCAGTAGTATTCTAGACCGCCGAGACATTCAGTACTTC
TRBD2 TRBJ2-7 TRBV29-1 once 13 CSVTSGRAYEQYF TGCAGCGTCACTAGCGGGAGGGCCTACGAGCAGTACTTC
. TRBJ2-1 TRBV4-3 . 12 CASSSEGGEQFF TGCGCCAGCAGCTCCGAGGGGGGTGAGCAGTTCTTC
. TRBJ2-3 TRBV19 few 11 CASSRTDTQYF TGTGCCAGTAGCCGCACAGATACGCAGTATTTT
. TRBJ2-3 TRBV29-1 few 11 CSVLWRVAQYF TGCAGCGTTCTCTGGCGCGTGGCGCAGTATTTT
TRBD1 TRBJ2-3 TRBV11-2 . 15 CASSIDRGGTDTQYF TGTGCCAGCAGCATAGACAGGGGTGGCACAGATACGCAGTATTTT
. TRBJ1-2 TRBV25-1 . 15 CASSGNVVLRGGYTF TGTGCCAGCAGTGGGAATGTGGTCTTACGAGGGGGCTACACCTTC
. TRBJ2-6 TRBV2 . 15 CASSGPGTGANVLTF TGTGCCAGCAGTGGTCCAGGGACTGGGGCCAACGTCCTGACTTTC
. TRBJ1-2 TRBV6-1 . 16 CASSEAPGPANYGYTF TGTGCCAGCAGTGAAGCTCCTGGGCCGGCTAACTATGGCTACACCTTC
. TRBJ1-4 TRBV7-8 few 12 CASKRPNEKLFF TGTGCCAGCAAACGGCCCAATGAAAAACTGTTTTTT
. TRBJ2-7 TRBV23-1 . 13 CASSPGSVREQYF TGCGCCAGCAGTCCGGGGTCTGTGAGAGAGCAGTACTTC
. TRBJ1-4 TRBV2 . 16 CASTLLRTATNEKLFF TGTGCCAGCACCCTTCTACGGACAGCAACTAATGAAAAACTGTTTTTT
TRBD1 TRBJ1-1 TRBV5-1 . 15 CASSVVWDRGTEAFF TGCGCCAGCAGCGTGGTCTGGGACAGAGGCACTGAAGCTTTCTTT
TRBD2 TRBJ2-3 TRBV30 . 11 CAWGSGNTQYF TGTGCCTGGGGTAGCGGGAATACGCAGTATTTT
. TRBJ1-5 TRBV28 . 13 CASSQGIAQPQHF TGTGCCAGCAGTCAGGGTATCGCTCAGCCCCAGCATTTT
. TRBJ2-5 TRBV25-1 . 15 CASSPTTSIAETQYF TGTGCCAGCAGTCCTACGACTAGTATCGCGGAGACCCAGTACTTC
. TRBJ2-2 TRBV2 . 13 CASSEARAGELFF TGTGCCAGCAGTGAAGCGCGGGCCGGGGAGCTGTTTTTT
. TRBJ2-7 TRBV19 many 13 CASSSLQGGEQYF TGTGCCAGTAGTTCCCTACAGGGAGGGGAGCAGTACTTC
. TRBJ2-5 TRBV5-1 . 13 CASSPGGGETQYF TGCGCCAGCAGCCCGGGCGGCGGCGAGACCCAGTACTTC
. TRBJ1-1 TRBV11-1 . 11 CASSLDTEAFF TGTGCCAGCAGCTTAGACACTGAAGCTTTCTTT
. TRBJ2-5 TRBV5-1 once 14 CASSLGLVQETQYF TGCGCCAGCAGCTTGGGACTAGTCCAAGAGACCCAGTACTTC
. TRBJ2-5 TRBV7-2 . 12 CASSPLLETQYF TGTGCCAGCAGCCCCCTCCTTGAAACCCAGTACTTC
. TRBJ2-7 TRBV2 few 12 CASRLGLAEQYF TGTGCCAGCAGACTCGGGCTTGCCGAGCAGTACTTC
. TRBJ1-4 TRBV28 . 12 CASSLTRRKLFF TGTGCCAGCAGTTTAACCCGTAGAAAACTGTTTTTT
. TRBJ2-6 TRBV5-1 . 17 CASSLGDKSSGANVLTF TGCGCCAGCAGCTTGGGTGACAAGAGCTCTGGGGCCAACGTCCTGACTTTC
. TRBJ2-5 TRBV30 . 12 CAWSRLKETQYF TGTGCCTGGTCTCGACTCAAAGAGACCCAGTACTTC
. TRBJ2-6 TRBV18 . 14 CASSEGSGANVLTF TGTGCCAGCTCGGAGGGGTCTGGGGCCAACGTCCTGACTTTC
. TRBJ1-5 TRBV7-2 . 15 CASSLAGGGNQPQHF TGTGCCAGCAGCTTAGCCGGGGGCGGCAATCAGCCCCAGCATTTT
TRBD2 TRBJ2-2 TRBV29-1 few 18 CSVARTSGRASFDGELFF TGCAGCGTGGCCCGGACTAGCGGGAGGGCCAGTTTTGACGGGGAGCTGTTTTTT
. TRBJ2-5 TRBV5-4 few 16 CASSFGQRGNQETQYF TGTGCCAGCAGCTTTGGACAGCGGGGTAACCAAGAGACCCAGTACTTC
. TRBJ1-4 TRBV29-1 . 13 CSADAGQGEKLFF TGCAGCGCGGATGCGGGGCAGGGGGAAAAACTGTTTTTT
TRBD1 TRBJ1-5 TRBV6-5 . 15 CASSPNRGSNQPQHF TGTGCCAGCAGCCCTAACAGGGGGTCCAATCAGCCCCAGCATTTT
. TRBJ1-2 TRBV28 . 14 CASRNRQRHYGYTF TGTGCCAGCAGAAATCGACAGCGGCACTATGGCTACACCTTC
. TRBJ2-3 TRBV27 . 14 CASSAEADPDTQYF TGTGCCAGCTCCGCGGAGGCCGACCCAGATACGCAGTATTTT
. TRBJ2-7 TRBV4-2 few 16 CASSQDYQGKSHEQYF TGTGCCAGCAGCCAAGATTACCAGGGTAAGAGCCACGAGCAGTACTTC
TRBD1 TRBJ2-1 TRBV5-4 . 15 CASSLGQGAYNEQFF TGTGCCAGCAGCTTGGGACAGGGGGCCTACAATGAGCAGTTCTTC
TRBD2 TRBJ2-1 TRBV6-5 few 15 CAISGRAGAVYEQFF TGTGCCATCAGTGGACGAGCGGGAGCGGTTTATGAGCAGTTCTTC
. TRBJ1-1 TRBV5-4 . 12 CASSLADTEAFF TGTGCCAGCAGCTTGGCCGACACTGAAGCTTTCTTT
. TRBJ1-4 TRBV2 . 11 CASSSNEKLFF TGTGCCAGCAGTTCTAATGAAAAACTGTTTTTT
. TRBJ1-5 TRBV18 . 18 CASSPYGLGSYSNQPQHF TGTGCCAGCTCACCCTACGGATTGGGGTCCTATAGCAATCAGCCCCAGCATTTT
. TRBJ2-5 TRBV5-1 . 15 CASSRNSGTQETQYF TGCGCCAGCAGCCGGAACTCGGGGACCCAAGAGACCCAGTACTTC
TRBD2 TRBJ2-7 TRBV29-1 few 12 CSVGGGSYEQYF TGCAGCGTTGGGGGGGGCTCCTACGAGCAGTACTTC
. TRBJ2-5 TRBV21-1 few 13 CASSGDPQETQYF TGTGCCAGCAGCGGGGACCCCCAAGAGACCCAGTACTTC
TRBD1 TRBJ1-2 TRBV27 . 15 CASSRTGIHHYGYTF TGTGCCAGCAGTCGGACAGGGATACATCACTATGGCTACACCTTC
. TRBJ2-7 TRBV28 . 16 CASSDKLGKGSYEQYF TGTGCCAGCAGCGACAAGTTGGGGAAGGGGTCCTACGAGCAGTACTTC
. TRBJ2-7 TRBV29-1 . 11 CSVTMSHEQYF TGCAGCGTTACAATGAGCCACGAGCAGTACTTC